The 16 T cell receptor beta chains given below trace back to one sample, sequenced in a study of T cell changes during pregnancy in multiple sclerosis. The assay was immunoSEQ multiplex PCR, and TCRdb's table has in-frame clones only and misses some. The data hold about 41,000 clones, with 80% to 90% observed a single time. Sequencing used CD4+ T cells from peripheral blood mononuclear cells, obtained in the first trimester of pregnancy. Every receptor here comes from a female donor with multiple sclerosis, enrolled in a pregnancy study.

This chain uses TRBV9 with TRBJ1-1; TRBD1 matches at 10 bases. With 4 bases clipped from V and 5 bases from J, the junction kept 8 bases outside the gene matches. This CDR3 contains 15 residues. The germline V gene has CDR1 SGDLS and CDR2 YYNGEE. As DNA, the CDR3 is TGTGCCAGCAGCCCTCGGGACAGGGGAACTACTGAAGCTTTCTTT. Protein: CASSPRDRGTTEAFF.

The chain joins TRBV6-1 to TRBJ2-3, with 9 bases that match TRBD2. Germline CDR1 MNHNS, CDR2 SASEGT. This CDR3 has 16 residues. V shed 2 bases, J shed 4 bases, and the junction held 7 bases outside the gene matches. CDR3 nucleotide sequence: TGTGCCAGCAGTGAACTGGCGGGAGGGCGTGCAGATACGCAGTATTTT. Residues: CASSELAGGRADTQYF.

V is TRBV5-1 and J is TRBJ2-2, with D possibly TRBD1 on 6 matching bases. There are 15 residues in the CDR3. Per the germline V gene, CDR1 is SGHRS and CDR2 is YFSETQ. The ends were cut back, 5 bases at V and 4 bases at J, with 15 bases in the middle. CDR3 nucleotides: TGCGCCAGCAGAGGGATAACAGGGAGCACCGGGGAGCTGTTTTTT. Amino acids: CASRGITGSTGELFF. Full variable domain (missing parts from reference TRBV5-1 and TRBJ2-2): KAGVTQTPRYLIKTRGQQVTLSCSPISGHRSVSWYQQTPGQGLQFLFEYFSETQRNKGNFPGRFSGRQFSNSRSEMNVSTLELGDSALYLCASRGITGSTGELFFGEGSRLTVL.

The V and J genes are TRBV6-5 and TRBJ2-7, with a possible D match to TRBD1 (6 bases). Germline V CDR1 and CDR2: MNHEY, SVGAGI. V lost 0 bases and J 5 bases, leaving 14 bases between the germline ends. The CDR3 covers 15 residues. CDR3 amino acids: CASSYSSRGSHEQYF. The CDR3 DNA sequence: TGTGCCAGCAGTTACTCGAGCAGGGGTAGTCACGAGCAGTACTTC.

The CDR3 coding sequence is TGTGCCTGGAGTGTAGCGGGAGGGCCGGGTCTGACAGATACGCAGTATTTT. This codes for CAWSVAGGPGLTDTQYF. The rearrangement joins TRBV30 to TRBJ2-3; TRBD2 matches at 10 bases. The CDR3 has 17 residues. V gave up 0 bases and J gave up 3 bases; unmatched junction bases: 9. Germline V gives CDR1 GTSNPN, CDR2 SVGIG (reference sequence). Filled out from reference TRBV30 and TRBJ2-3, the complete variable domain reads SQTIHQWPATLVQPVGSPLSLECTVEGTSNPNLYWYRQAAGRGLQLLFYSVGIGQISSEVPQNLSASRPQDRQFILSSKKLLLSDSGFYLCAWSVAGGPGLTDTQYFGPGTRLTVL.

This chain uses TRBV7-9 with TRBJ1-1; D is ambiguous. Germline V gene lookup returns CDR1 SEHNR and CDR2 FQNEAQ (reference sequence). Trimming pared 1 base from V and 1 base from J, leaving 10 bases between. The CDR3 covers 15 residues. Written as DNA, the CDR3 is TGTGCCAGCAGCTTAGTGCCAGTACAGAACACTGAAGCTTTCTTT. Protein product: CASSLVPVQNTEAFF.

The chain recombines TRBV5-6 with TRBJ1-2; D not resolved. The CDR3 length is 13 residues. V was shortened by 2 bases and J by 10 bases, with 15 bases between the two germline ends. The germline V gene encodes CDR1 SGHDT and CDR2 YYEEEE. In nucleotides, the CDR3 is TGTGCCAGCAGCTTCCGACTGACGGGGTCCTACACCTTC. This translates into CASSFRLTGSYTF.

This chain connects TRBV19 to TRBJ1-2; D gene unclear. Trimming stripped 5 bases from V and 0 bases from J, with 10 bases between. The CDR3 totals 14 residues. Germline V CDR1 and CDR2: LNHDA, SQIVND (reference sequence). The CDR3, as DNA: TGTGCCAGTAGTGGCCCGTCAGCTAACTATGGCTACACCTTC. This gives the protein CASSGPSANYGYTF.

This clone appeared a single time. The V call is TRBV15, the J call TRBJ1-1; possibly TRBD1 for D (5 bases). Looked up from germline, CDR1 is LNHNV and CDR2 is YYDKDF (reference sequence). The CDR3 length is 14 residues. V was clipped by 0 bases and J by 3 bases, with 8 bases between them. The CDR3: CATSRDRGYTEAFF. CDR3 nucleotide sequence: TGTGCCACCAGCAGAGATCGGGGGTACACTGAAGCTTTCTTT.

The rearrangement links TRBV6-4 to TRBJ2-1; 13 bases map to TRBD2. The ends lost 6 bases at V and 7 bases at J; junction bases unmatched: 6. Germline-derived CDR1 and CDR2 are MRHNA and SNTAGT. CDR3 size: 15 residues. CDR3 DNA: TGTGCCAGCAGCCGGACTAGCGGGAGTATAAATGAGCAGTTCTTC. Translating gives CASSRTSGSINEQFF.

This chain connects TRBV28 to TRBJ1-3; D perhaps matches TRBD1 (5 bases). From germline, CDR1 is MDHEN and CDR2 SYDVKM. Trimming took 1 base from V and 0 from J, leaving 7 bases between them. The CDR3 spans 15 residues. The DNA of the CDR3 is TGTGCCAGCAGTTTATTCAGGGACTCTGGAAACACCATATATTTT. This sequence encodes CASSLFRDSGNTIYF.

This rearrangement joins TRBV5-4 to TRBJ2-1, with 10 nucleotides matching TRBD2. Germline V gives CDR1 SGHNT, CDR2 YYREEE (reference sequence). The CDR3 totals 15 residues. V was pared by 6 bases and J by 2 bases, with 5 bases of the junction left unmatched. Here the CDR3 reads CASNLAGVAYNEQFF. CDR3 nucleotides: TGTGCCAGCAACCTAGCGGGAGTTGCCTACAATGAGCAGTTCTTC.

The chain joins TRBV5-4 to TRBJ2-7, with D possibly being TRBD2 (6 bases). Per the germline V gene, CDR1 is SGHNT and CDR2 is YYREEE (reference sequence). Trimming removed 3 bases at V and 6 bases at J, with 13 bases between. The CDR3 covers 13 residues. The CDR3 region has the DNA TGTGCCAGCAGCTCCCAACTAGCTCGCGAGCAGTACTTC. This sequence encodes CASSSQLAREQYF.

The chain has TRBV6-1 and TRBJ2-2; unclear D gene. This CDR3 comprises 15 residues. Trimming stripped 3 bases from V and 0 bases from J, with 8 bases between. Germline V gene lookup returns CDR1 MNHNS and CDR2 SASEGT. CDR3 amino acids: CASSERPPNTGELFF. In DNA form, the CDR3 reads TGTGCCAGCAGTGAGCGGCCTCCGAACACCGGGGAGCTGTTTTTT.

This clone came up once. V gene TRBV7-2 combines with J gene TRBJ2-7; TRBD1 aligns across 8 bases. CDR1 is SGHTA and CDR2 is FQGNSA in the germline V gene. This CDR3 is built from 14 residues. The J segment lost 6 bases and the V segment lost 5 bases, leaving 9 bases of the junction unmatched. CDR3 amino acids: CASSTGQGASEQYF. For the CDR3, the DNA is TGTGCCAGCAGCACCGGACAGGGTGCATCCGAGCAGTACTTC.

The chain couples TRBV29-1 to TRBJ2-1, with D maybe TRBD2 (5 bases). Germline lookup yields CDR1 SQVTM and CDR2 ANQGSEA. Trimming removed 4 bases at V and 7 bases at J, with 20 bases between. The CDR3 is 15 residues long. The CDR3 DNA reads as TGCAGCGTTGTAGTAGCGACAACTCTGGCAAATGAGCAGTTCTTC. Translated, it gives CSVVVATTLANEQFF.